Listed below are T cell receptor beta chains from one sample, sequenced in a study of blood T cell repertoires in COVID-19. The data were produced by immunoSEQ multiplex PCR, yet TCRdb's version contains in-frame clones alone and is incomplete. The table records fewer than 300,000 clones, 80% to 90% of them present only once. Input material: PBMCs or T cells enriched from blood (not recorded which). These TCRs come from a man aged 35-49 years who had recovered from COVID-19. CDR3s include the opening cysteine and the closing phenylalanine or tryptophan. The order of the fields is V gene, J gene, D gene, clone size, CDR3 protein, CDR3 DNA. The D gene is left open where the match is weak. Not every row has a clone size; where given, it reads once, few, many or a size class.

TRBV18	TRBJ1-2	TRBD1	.	CASSPRDRAGYTF	TGTGCCAGCTCCCCTCGGGACAGGGCTGGCTACACCTTC
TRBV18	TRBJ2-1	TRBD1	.	CASSPYSDRGYFAWNEQFF	TGTGCCAGCTCACCCTACTCGGACAGGGGTTATTTTGCGTGGAATGAGCAGTTCTTC
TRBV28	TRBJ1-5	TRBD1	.	CASRILGGAGNQPQHF	TGTGCCAGCAGGATCCTAGGGGGCGCCGGCAATCAGCCCCAGCATTTT
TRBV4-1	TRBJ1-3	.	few	CASSNRDTPGNTIYF	TGCGCCAGCAGCAACCGGGACACTCCTGGAAACACCATATATTTT
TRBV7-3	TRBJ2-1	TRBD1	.	CASSLTVGQGFNEQFF	TGTGCCAGCAGCTTAACGGTTGGACAGGGATTTAATGAGCAGTTCTTC
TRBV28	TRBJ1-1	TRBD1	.	CASSLTQGAQGTEAFF	TGTGCCAGCAGTTTGACACAGGGGGCGCAGGGGACTGAAGCTTTCTTT
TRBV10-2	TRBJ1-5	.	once	CASSVGGLRGNQPQHF	TGCGCCAGCAGTGTCGGGGGGCTCAGGGGCAATCAGCCCCAGCATTTT
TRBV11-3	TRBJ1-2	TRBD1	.	CASSPSGTGYGYTF	TGTGCCAGCAGCCCTTCCGGGACAGGGTATGGCTACACCTTC
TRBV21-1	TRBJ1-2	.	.	CASNNRFGFSYGYTF	TGTGCCAGCAACAATAGGTTCGGGTTTTCCTATGGCTACACCTTC
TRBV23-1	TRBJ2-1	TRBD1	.	CASNRQGEAYNEQFF	TGCGCCAGCAACCGACAGGGGGAGGCCTACAATGAGCAGTTCTTC